This TCR beta chain appears in the sequencing data of a study of blood T cell repertoires in COVID-19. Study-wide background: Nucleic acid was either cDNA or gDNA, and it came from T cells, B-cell-depleted T cells, or PBMCs.

The CDR3 consists of 17 residues. CDR1 and CDR2 (germline): SQVTM, ANQGSEA. Trimming cost V 7 bases and J 2 bases; bases outside gene matches: 14. Researchers sorted participants into cohorts using their self-reported clinical history. Original methodology: Amplification of reference gene primers provided the estimated nucleated cell counts. TCRdb's table, derived via immunoSEQ multiplex PCR, lists solely in-frame clones and lacks some. Clonal size and the V and J genes are those of that table, whereas D and trimming came from the DNA. Found here are approximately 240,000 clones, 87% of them singletons; the top ten hold about 6.9%.

V is TRBV29-1 and J is TRBJ2-4; 10 positions match TRBD2. What was sequenced was PBMCs or T cells enriched from blood (not recorded which). This TCR was recovered from a woman under 40 with acute COVID-19. CDR3 protein: CSARSSSGSWTKNIQYF. CDR3 sequence (DNA): TGCAGCGCCAGAAGTTCTAGCGGGAGCTGGACCAAAAACATTCAGTACTTC.